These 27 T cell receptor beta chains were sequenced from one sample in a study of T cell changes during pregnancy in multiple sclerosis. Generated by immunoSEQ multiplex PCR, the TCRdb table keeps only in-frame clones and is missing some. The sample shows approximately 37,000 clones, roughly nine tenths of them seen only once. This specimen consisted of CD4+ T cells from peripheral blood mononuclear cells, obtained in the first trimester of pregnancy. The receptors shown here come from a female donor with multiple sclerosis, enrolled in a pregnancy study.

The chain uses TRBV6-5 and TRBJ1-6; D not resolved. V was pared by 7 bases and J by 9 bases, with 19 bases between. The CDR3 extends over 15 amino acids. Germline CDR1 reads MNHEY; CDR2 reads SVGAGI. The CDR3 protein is CASTTLRRLSSPLHF. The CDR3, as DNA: TGTGCCAGCACCACCTTGAGGAGGTTGTCTTCACCCCTCCACTTT.

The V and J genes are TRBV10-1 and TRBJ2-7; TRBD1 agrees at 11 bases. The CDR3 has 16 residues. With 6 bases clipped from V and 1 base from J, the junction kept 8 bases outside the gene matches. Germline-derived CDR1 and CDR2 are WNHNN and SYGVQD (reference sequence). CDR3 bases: TGCGCCAGCAGGTCCTGTGGGGACAGGGGGTCCTACGAGCAGTACTTC. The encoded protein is CASRSCGDRGSYEQYF.

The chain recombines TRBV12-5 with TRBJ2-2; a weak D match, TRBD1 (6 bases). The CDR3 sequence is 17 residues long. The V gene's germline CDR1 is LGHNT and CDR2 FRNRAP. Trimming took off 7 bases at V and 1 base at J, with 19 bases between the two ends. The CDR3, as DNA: TGTGCTAGTGCTCTACAGGGAGAAACTATGAACACCGGGGAGCTGTTTTTT. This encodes CASALQGETMNTGELFF.

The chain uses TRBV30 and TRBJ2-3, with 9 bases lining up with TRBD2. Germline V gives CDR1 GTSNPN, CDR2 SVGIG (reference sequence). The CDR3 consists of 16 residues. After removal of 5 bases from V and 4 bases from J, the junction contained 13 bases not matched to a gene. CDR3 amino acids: CAWGGVGAGGADTQYF. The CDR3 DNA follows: TGTGCCTGGGGTGGGGTTGGGGCGGGAGGGGCAGATACGCAGTATTTT.

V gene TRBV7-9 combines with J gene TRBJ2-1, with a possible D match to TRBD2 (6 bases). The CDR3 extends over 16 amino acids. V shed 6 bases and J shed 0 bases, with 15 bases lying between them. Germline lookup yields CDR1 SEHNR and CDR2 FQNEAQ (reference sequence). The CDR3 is CASSRLGAGSYNEQFF. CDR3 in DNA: TGTGCCAGCAGTCGCCTGGGAGCGGGCTCCTACAATGAGCAGTTCTTC.

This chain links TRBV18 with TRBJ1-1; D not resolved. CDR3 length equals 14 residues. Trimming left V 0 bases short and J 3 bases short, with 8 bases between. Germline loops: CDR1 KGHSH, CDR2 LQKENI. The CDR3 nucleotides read TGTGCCAGCTCACCACCTAACCAGGACACTGAAGCTTTCTTT. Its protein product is CASSPPNQDTEAFF. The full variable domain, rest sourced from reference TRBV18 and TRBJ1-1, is NAGVMQNPRHLVRRRGQEARLRCSPMKGHSHVYWYRQLPEEGLKFMVYLQKENIIDESGMPKERFSAEFPKEGPSILRIQQVVRGDSAAYFCASSPPNQDTEAFFGQGTRLTVV.

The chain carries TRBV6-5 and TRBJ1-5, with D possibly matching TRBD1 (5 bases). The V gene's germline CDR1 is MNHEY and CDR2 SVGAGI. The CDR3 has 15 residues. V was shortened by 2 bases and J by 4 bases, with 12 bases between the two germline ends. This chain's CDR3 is CASSYGAETNQPQHF. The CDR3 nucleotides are TGTGCCAGCAGTTACGGGGCCGAGACAAATCAGCCCCAGCATTTT.

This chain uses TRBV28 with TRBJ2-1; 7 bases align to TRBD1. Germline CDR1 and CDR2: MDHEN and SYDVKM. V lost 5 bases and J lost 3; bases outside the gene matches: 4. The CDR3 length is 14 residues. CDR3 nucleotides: TGTGCCAGCAGTGCCACAGGGGACTACAATGAGCAGTTCTTC. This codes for CASSATGDYNEQFF.

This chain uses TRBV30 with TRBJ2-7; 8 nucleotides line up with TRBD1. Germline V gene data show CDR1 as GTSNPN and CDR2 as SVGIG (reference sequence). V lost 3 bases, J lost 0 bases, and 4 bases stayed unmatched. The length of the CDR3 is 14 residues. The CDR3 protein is CAWSRGPSSYEQYF. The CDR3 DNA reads TGTGCCTGGAGCAGGGGGCCGAGCTCCTACGAGCAGTACTTC.

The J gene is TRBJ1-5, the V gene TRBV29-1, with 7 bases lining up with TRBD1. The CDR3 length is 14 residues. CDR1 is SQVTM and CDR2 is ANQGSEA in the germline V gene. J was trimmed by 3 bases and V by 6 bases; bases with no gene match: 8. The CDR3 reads CSVAQGSDNQPQHF. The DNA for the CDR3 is TGCAGCGTGGCACAGGGGAGCGACAATCAGCCCCAGCATTTT.

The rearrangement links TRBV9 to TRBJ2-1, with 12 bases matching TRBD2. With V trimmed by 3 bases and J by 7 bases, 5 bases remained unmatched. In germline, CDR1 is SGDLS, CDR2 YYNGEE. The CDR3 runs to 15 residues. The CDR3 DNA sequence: TGTGCCAGCAGCGGCACTAGCGGGAGGAGAAATGAGCAGTTCTTC. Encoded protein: CASSGTSGRRNEQFF.

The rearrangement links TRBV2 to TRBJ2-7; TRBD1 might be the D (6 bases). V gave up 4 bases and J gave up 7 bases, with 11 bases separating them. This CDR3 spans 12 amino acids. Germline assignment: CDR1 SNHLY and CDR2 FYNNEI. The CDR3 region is CASSVTGSEQYF. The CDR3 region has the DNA TGTGCCAGCAGTGTGACAGGTAGTGAGCAGTACTTC. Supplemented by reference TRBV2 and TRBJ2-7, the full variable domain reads EPEVTQTPSHQVTQMGQEVILRCVPISNHLYFYWYRQILGQKVEFLVSFYNNEISEKSEIFDDQFSVERPDGSNFTLKIRSTKLEDSAMYFCASSVTGSEQYFGPGTRLTVT.

The chain's CDR3 is CASSLYGFGGSDTIYF. The CDR3 nucleotides are TGTGCCAGCAGTTTATATGGTTTTGGGGGGTCGGACACCATATATTTT. The chain uses TRBV27 and TRBJ1-3, with a weak D call TRBD1 (5 bases). V shed 1 base and J shed 8 bases, with 18 bases lying between them. Germline CDR1 is MNHEY and CDR2 is SMNVEV (reference sequence). This CDR3 has 16 amino acids.

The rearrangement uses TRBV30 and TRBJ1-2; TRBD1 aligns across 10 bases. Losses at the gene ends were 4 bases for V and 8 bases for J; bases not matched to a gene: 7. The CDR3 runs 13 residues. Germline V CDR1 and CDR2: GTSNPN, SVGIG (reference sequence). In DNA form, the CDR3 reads TGTGCCTGGAAGGGACAGGGGATTGGAGGCTACACCTTC. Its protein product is CAWKGQGIGGYTF. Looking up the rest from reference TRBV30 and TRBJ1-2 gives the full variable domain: SQTIHQWPATLVQPVGSPLSLECTVEGTSNPNLYWYRQAAGRGLQLLFYSVGIGQISSEVPQNLSASRPQDRQFILSSKKLLLSDSGFYLCAWKGQGIGGYTFGSGTRLTVV.

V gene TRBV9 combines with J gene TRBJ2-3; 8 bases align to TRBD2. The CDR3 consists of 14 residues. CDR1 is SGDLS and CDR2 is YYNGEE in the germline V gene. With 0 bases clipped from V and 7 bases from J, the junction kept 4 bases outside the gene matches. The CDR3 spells CASSVGLAGYTQYF. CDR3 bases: TGTGCCAGCAGCGTAGGGCTAGCGGGCTATACGCAGTATTTT.

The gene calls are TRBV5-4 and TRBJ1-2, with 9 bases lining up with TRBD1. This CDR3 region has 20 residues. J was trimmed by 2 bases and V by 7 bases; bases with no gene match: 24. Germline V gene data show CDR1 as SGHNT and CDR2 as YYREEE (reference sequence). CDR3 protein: CASFPNAPGQGLSNNYGYTF. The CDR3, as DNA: TGTGCCAGCTTTCCCAATGCCCCGGGACAGGGCCTCTCCAACAACTATGGCTACACCTTC.

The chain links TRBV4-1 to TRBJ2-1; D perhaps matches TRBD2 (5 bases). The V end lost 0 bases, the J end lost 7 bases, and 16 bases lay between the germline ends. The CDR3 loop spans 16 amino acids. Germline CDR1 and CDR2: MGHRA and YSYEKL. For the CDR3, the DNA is TGCGCCAGCAGCCAAGAGGGAGCTAGTATAAGGAATGAGCAGTTCTTC. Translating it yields CASSQEGASIRNEQFF.

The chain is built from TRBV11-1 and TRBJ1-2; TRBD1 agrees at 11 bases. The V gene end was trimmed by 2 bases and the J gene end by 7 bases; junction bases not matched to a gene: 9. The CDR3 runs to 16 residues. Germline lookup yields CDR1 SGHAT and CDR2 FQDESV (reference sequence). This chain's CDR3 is CASSLRAGQGAIGYTF. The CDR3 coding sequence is TGTGCCAGCAGCTTAAGGGCCGGACAGGGGGCGATTGGCTACACCTTC. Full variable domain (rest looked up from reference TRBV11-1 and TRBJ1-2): EAEVAQSPRYKITEKSQAVAFWCDPISGHATLYWYRQILGQGPELLVQFQDESVVDDSQLPKDRFSAERLKGVDSTLKIQPAELGDSAMYLCASSLRAGQGAIGYTFGSGTRLTVV.

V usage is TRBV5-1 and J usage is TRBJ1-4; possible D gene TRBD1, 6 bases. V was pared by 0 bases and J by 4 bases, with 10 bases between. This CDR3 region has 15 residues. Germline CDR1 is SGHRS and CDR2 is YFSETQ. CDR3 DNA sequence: TGCGCCAGCAGCTTGGGGGGCAGGGGTAATGAAAAACTGTTTTTT. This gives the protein CASSLGGRGNEKLFF.

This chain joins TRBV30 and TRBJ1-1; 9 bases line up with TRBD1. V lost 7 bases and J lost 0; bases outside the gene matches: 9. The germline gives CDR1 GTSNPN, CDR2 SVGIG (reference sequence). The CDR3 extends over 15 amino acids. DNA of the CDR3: TGTGCCTTCGGGACAGGGCCTATAATGAACACTGAAGCTTTCTTT. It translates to CAFGTGPIMNTEAFF.

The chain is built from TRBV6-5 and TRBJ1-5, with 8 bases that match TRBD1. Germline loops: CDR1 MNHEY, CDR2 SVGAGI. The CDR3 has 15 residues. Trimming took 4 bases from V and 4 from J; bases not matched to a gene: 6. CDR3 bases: TGTGCCAGCAGTTCCACCGGGACAGGTAATCAGCCCCAGCATTTT. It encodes CASSSTGTGNQPQHF.

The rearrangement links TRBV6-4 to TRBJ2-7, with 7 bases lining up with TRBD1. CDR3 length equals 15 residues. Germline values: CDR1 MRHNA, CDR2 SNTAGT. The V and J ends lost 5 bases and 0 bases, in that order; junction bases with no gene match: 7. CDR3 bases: TGTGCCAGCAGTAAAATATCAGGGGGCTCCTACGAGCAGTACTTC. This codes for CASSKISGGSYEQYF.

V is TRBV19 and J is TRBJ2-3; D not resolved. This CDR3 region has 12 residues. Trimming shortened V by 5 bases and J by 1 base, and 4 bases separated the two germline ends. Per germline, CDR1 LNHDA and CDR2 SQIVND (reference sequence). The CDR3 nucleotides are TGTGCCAGTAGTGTCGGCACAGATACGCAGTATTTT. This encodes CASSVGTDTQYF.

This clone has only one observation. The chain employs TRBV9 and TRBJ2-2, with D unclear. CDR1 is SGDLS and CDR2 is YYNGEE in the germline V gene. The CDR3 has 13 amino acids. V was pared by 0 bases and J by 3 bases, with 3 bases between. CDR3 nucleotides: TGTGCCAGCAGCGTAGCTGACACCGGGGAGCTGTTTTTT. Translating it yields CASSVADTGELFF.

CDR3 nucleotides: TGCGCCAGCAGCTTAGTTTCACTAGCTAGCGGGATATACGAGCAGTACTTC. Translating it yields CASSLVSLASGIYEQYF. The chain has TRBV5-1 and TRBJ2-7; 9 bases agree with TRBD2. The CDR3 loop spans 17 amino acids. V lost 2 bases, J lost 4 bases, and 13 bases stayed unmatched. Germline values: CDR1 SGHRS, CDR2 YFSETQ.

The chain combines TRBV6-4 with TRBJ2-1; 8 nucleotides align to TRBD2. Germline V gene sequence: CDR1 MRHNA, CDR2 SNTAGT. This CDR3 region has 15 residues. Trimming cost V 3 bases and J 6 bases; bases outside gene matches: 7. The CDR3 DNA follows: TGTGCCAGCAGTGATCGTACGAGCGGGAGCAATGAGCAGTTCTTC. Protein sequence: CASSDRTSGSNEQFF.

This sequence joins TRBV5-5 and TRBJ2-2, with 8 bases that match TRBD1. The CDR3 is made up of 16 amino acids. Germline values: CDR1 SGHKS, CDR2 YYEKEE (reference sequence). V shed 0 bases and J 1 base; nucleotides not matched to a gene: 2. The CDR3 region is CASSLGTGQNTGELFF. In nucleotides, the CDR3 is TGTGCCAGCAGCTTGGGGACAGGGCAGAACACCGGGGAGCTGTTTTTT.